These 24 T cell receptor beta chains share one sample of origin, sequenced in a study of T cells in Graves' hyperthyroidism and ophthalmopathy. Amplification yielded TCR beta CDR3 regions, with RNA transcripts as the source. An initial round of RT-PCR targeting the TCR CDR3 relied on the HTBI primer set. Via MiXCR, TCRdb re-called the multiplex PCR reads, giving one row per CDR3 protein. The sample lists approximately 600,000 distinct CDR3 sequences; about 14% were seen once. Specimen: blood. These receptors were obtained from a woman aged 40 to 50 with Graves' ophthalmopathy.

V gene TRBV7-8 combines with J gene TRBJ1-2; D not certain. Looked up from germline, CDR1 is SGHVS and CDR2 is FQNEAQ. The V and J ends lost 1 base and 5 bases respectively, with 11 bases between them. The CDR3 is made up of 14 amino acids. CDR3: CASSLEERGYGYTF. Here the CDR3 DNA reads TGTGCCAGCAGCTTAGAGGAGCGCGGGTATGGCTACACCTTC.

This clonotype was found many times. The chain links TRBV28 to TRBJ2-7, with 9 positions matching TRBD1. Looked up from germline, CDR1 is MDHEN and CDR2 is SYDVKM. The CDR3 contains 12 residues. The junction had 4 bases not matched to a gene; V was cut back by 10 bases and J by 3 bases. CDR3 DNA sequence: TGTGCCACCACAGGGGGCGGCTACGAGCAGTACTTC. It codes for CATTGGGYEQYF.

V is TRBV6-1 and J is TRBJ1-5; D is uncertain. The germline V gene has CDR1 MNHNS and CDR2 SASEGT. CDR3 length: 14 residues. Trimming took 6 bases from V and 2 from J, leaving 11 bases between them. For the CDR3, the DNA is TGTGCCAGCAGGGAGTCCGATGGCAATCAGCCCCAGCATTTT. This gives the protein CASRESDGNQPQHF.

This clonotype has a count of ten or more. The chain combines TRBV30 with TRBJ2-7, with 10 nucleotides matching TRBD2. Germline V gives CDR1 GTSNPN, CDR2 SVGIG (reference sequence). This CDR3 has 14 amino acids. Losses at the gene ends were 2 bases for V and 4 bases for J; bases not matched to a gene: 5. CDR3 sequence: CAWSWSSGSYEQYF. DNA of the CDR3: TGTGCCTGGAGTTGGTCTAGCGGGAGTTACGAGCAGTACTTC. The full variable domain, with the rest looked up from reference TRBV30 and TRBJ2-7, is SQTIHQWPATLVQPVGSPLSLECTVEGTSNPNLYWYRQAAGRGLQLLFYSVGIGQISSEVPQNLSASRPQDRQFILSSKKLLLSDSGFYLCAWSWSSGSYEQYFGPGTRLTVT.

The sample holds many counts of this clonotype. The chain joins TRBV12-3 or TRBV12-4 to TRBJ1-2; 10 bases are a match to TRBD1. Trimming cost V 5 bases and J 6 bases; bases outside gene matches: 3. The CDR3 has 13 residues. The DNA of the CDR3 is TGTGCCAGCAGTCAAGGACAGGGGGATGGCTACACCTTC. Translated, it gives CASSQGQGDGYTF.

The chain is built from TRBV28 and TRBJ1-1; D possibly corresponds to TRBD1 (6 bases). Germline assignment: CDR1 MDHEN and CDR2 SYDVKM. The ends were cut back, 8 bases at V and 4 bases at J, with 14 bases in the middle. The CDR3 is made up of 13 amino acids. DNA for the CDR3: TGTGCCAGCGGAGAACAGGGATCCACTGAAGCTTTCTTT. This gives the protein CASGEQGSTEAFF.

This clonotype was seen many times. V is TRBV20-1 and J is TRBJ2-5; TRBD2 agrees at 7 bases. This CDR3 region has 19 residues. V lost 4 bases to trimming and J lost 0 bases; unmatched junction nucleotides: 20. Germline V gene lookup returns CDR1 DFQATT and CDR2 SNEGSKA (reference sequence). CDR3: CSATPSPATSARYQETQYF. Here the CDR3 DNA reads TGCAGTGCTACTCCATCACCTGCCACTAGCGCCCGATACCAAGAGACCCAGTACTTC.

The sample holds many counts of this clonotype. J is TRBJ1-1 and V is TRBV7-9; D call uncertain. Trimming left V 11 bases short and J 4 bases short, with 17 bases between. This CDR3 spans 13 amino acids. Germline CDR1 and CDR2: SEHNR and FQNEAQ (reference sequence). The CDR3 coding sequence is TGTGCCGGTACCTCCCGCGGCGTCACTGAAGCTTTCTTT. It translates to CAGTSRGVTEAFF.

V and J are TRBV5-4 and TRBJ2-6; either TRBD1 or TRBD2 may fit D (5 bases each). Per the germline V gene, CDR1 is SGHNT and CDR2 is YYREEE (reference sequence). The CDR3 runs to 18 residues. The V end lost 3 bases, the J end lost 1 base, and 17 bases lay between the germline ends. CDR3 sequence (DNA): TGTGCCAGCAGCTCGGTCGGGGCCTCCACGTCTGGGGCCAACGTCCTGACTTTC. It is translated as CASSSVGASTSGANVLTF.

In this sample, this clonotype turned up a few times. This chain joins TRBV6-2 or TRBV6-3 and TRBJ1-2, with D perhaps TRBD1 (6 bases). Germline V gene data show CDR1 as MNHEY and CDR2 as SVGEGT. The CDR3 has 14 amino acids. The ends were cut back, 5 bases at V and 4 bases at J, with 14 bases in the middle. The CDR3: CASSLRQAFYGYTF. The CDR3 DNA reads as TGTGCCAGCAGTCTACGACAGGCATTCTATGGCTACACCTTC.

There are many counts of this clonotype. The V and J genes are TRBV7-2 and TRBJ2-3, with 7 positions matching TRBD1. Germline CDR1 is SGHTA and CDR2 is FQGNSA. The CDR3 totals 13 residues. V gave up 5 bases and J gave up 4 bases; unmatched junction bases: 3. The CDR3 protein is CASSPQGADTQYF. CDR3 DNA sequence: TGTGCCAGCAGCCCCCAGGGGGCAGATACGCAGTATTTT.

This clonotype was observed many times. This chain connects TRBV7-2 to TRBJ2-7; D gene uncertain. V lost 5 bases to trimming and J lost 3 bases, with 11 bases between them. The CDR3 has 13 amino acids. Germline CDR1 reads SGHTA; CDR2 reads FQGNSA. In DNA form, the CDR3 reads TGTGCCAGCAGCACAGACCTTAACTACGAGCAGTACTTC. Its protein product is CASSTDLNYEQYF.

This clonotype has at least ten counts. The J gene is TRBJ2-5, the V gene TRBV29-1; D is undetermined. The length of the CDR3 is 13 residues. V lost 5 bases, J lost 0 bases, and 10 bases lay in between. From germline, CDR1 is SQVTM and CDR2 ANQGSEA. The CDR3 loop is CSVQEQHQETQYF. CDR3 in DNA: TGCAGCGTTCAGGAACAGCACCAAGAGACCCAGTACTTC.

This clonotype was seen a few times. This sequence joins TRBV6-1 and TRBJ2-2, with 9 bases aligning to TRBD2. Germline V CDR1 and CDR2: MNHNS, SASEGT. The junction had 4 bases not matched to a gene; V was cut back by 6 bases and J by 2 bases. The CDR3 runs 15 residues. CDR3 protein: CASRGGRANTGELFF. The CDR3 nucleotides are TGTGCCAGCAGAGGCGGGAGGGCTAACACCGGGGAGCTGTTTTTT.

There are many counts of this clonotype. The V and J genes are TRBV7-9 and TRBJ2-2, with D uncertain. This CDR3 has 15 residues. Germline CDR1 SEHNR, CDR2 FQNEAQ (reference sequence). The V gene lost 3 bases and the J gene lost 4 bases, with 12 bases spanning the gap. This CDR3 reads CASSLLASGTGELFF. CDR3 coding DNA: TGTGCCAGCAGCTTGCTTGCCTCGGGCACCGGGGAGCTGTTTTTT. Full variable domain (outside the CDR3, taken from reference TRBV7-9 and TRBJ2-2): DTGVSQNPRHKITKRGQNVTFRCDPISEHNRLYWYRQTLGQGPEFLTYFQNEAQLEKSRLLSDRFSAERPKGSFSTLEIQRTEQGDSAMYLCASSLLASGTGELFFGEGSRLTVL.

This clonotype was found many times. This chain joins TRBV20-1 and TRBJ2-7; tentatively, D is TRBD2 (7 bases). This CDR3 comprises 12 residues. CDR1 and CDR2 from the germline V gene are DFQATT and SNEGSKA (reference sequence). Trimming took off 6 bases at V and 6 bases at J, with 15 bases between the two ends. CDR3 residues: CSARGGDLEQYF. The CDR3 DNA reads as TGCAGTGCGAGGGGGGGGGACCTCGAGCAGTACTTC.

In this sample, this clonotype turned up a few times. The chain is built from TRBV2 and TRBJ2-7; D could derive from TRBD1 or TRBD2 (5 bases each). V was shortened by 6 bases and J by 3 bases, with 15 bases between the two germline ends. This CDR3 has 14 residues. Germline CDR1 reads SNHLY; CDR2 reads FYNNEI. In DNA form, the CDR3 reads TGTGCCAGCAGGGGGGAGTCGGCCCGCTACGAGCAGTACTTC. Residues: CASRGESARYEQYF.

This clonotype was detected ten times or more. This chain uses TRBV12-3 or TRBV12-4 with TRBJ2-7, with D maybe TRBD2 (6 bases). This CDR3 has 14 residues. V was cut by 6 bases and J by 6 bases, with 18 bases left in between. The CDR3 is CASSEGLPLGEQYF. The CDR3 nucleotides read TGTGCCAGCAGCGAGGGACTCCCTTTGGGCGAGCAGTACTTC.

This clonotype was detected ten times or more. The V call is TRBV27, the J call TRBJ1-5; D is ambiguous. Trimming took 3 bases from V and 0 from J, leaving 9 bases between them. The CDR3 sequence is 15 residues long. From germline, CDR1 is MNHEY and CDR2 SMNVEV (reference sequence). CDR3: CASSFGGYSNQPQHF. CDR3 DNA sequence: TGTGCCAGCAGTTTTGGCGGGTATAGCAATCAGCCCCAGCATTTT.

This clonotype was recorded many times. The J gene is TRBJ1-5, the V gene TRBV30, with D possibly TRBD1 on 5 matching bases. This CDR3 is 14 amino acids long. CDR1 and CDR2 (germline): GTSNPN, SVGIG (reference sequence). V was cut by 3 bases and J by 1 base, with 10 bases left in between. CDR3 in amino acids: CAWRETESNQPQHF. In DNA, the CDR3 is TGTGCCTGGAGGGAGACAGAAAGCAATCAGCCCCAGCATTTT.

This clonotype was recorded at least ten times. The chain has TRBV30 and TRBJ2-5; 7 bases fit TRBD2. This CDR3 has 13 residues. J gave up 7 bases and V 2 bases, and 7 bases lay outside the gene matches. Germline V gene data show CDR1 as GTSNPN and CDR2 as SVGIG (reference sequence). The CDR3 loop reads CAWSSRREGTQYF. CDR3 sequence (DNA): TGTGCCTGGAGTTCGCGAAGGGAGGGGACCCAGTACTTC.

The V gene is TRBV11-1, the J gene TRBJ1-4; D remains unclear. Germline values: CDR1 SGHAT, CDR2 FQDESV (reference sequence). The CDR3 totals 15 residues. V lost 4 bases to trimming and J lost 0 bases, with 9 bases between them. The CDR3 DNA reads TGTGCCAGCAGCTCCGCAGCTACAACTAATGAAAAACTGTTTTTT. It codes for CASSSAATTNEKLFF.

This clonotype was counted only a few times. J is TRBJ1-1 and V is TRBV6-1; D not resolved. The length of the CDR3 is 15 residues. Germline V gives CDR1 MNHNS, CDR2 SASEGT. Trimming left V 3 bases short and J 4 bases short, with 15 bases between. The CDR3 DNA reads TGTGCCAGCAGTGACCCCTTAAGGATGGGCACTGAAGCTTTCTTT. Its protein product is CASSDPLRMGTEAFF.

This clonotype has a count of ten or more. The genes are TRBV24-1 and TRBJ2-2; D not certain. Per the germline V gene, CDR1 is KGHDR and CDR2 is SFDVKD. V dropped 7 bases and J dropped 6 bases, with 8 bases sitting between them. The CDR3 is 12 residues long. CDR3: CATRPPSGELFF. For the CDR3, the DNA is TGTGCCACCAGGCCCCCTTCCGGGGAGCTGTTTTTT.